The next 9 T cell receptor beta chains were all read from a single sample in a study of shared clonotypes between healthy human individuals. Here immunoSEQ multiplex PCR was the method, and the copy in TCRdb shows in-frame clones only, minus some. Of 2 million to 3 million clones in the sample, over 85% were seen once. The source material was naive CD4+ T cells from PBMCs. Subset specified: CD45RA+ positively selected. Every receptor here comes from a man aged 18 to 35 in good health. Some clones in this sample may be carry-over from other donors' samples.

The gene calls are TRBV5-6 and TRBJ1-1; the D gene is possibly TRBD1 (5 bases). CDR3 size: 14 residues. The germline V gene encodes CDR1 SGHDT and CDR2 YYEEEE. Trimming took off 4 bases at V and 5 bases at J, with 15 bases between the two ends. The CDR3: CASSPGFRGTEAFF. The DNA for the CDR3 is TGTGCCAGCAGCCCAGGGTTTAGGGGAACTGAAGCTTTCTTT.

This clone appeared a single time. The chain links TRBV12-5 to TRBJ1-2; a possible D gene is TRBD1 (5 bases). Trimming left V 6 bases short and J 3 bases short, with 11 bases between. This CDR3 comprises 13 residues. Germline CDR1 is LGHNT and CDR2 is FRNRAP. The CDR3 DNA reads TGTGCTAGTGGCCGTGGGGGGGACTATGGCTACACCTTC. Protein: CASGRGGDYGYTF.

The CDR3 bases are TGTGCCAGCAGCTTGCCAGGGAGGCAGCTCTCTGGGGCCAACGTCCTGACTTTC. Its protein product is CASSLPGRQLSGANVLTF. V gene TRBV5-8 combines with J gene TRBJ2-6, with a weak D call TRBD2 (6 bases). The CDR3 covers 18 residues. Deletions cut 1 base from V and 0 bases from J, with 14 bases between. Germline lookup yields CDR1 SGHTS and CDR2 YDEGEE.

As regards this clone: Other DNA sequences in the sample encode the same CDR3. This chain uses TRBV7-2 with TRBJ2-5; D is tentatively TRBD1 or TRBD2 (5 bases each). Per the germline V gene, CDR1 is SGHTA and CDR2 is FQGNSA. V lost 5 bases and J 2 bases, leaving 12 bases between the germline ends. The CDR3 is 14 residues long. The CDR3 nucleotides read TGTGCCAGCAGCCTAGACTGGGGGCAAGAGACCCAGTACTTC. It yields the protein CASSLDWGQETQYF.

This clone has just one count. The chain uses TRBV4-3 and TRBJ2-2, with D perhaps matching TRBD1 (6 bases). CDR1 is LGHNA and CDR2 is YSLEER in the germline V gene. With 6 bases removed from V and 2 bases from J, the gap between germline ends came to 10 bases. The CDR3 has 14 amino acids. As DNA, the CDR3 is TGCGCCAGCAGGAGGACAGCCAACACCGGGGAGCTGTTTTTT. It translates to CASRRTANTGELFF.

This sequence joins TRBV6-5 and TRBJ1-2; D unclear. In germline, CDR1 is MNHEY, CDR2 SVGAGI. With 0 bases removed from V and 4 bases from J, the gap between germline ends came to 12 bases. The length of the CDR3 is 15 residues. The DNA for the CDR3 is TGTGCCAGCAGTTACTCGGAAGGAGGAGGCTATGGCTACACCTTC. This codes for CASSYSEGGGYGYTF.

This clone is a singleton in its sample. The chain recombines TRBV5-1 with TRBJ2-7; 7 bases align to TRBD1. Per germline, CDR1 SGHRS and CDR2 YFSETQ. V lost 3 bases and J lost 3; bases outside the gene matches: 6. The CDR3 is 14 residues long. CDR3 residues: CASSSTGDLYEQYF. The CDR3 DNA is TGCGCCAGCAGCTCCACAGGGGATCTCTACGAGCAGTACTTC.

The chain couples TRBV6-5 to TRBJ2-7; a weak D match, TRBD2 (7 bases). Trimming cost V 4 bases and J 9 bases, with 19 bases left between them. This CDR3 has 14 residues. Germline V gene sequence: CDR1 MNHEY, CDR2 SVGAGI. The CDR3 DNA is TGTGCCAGCAGTTTCCGGGACACCCGCGGGGGGCAGTACTTC. Protein sequence: CASSFRDTRGGQYF.

This chain connects TRBV5-4 to TRBJ1-2, with D unclear. CDR3 length: 14 amino acids. The V gene lost 5 bases and the J gene lost 6 bases, with 17 bases spanning the gap. Germline V lookup: CDR1 SGHNT, CDR2 YYREEE (reference sequence). Written as DNA, the CDR3 is TGTGCCAGCAGACCGCTCCTAAGTAGGGATGGCTACACCTTC. Translating it yields CASRPLLSRDGYTF.